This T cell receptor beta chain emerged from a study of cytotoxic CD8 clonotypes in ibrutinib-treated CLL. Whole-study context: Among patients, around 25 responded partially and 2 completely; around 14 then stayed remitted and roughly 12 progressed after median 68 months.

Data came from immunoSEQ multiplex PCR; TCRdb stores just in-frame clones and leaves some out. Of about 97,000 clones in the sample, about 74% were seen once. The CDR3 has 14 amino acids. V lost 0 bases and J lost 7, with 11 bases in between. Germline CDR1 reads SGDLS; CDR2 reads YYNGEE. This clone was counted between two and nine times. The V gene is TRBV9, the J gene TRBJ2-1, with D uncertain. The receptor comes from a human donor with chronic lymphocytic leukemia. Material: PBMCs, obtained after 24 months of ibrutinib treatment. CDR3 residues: CASSVVGSVNEQFF. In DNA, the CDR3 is TGTGCCAGCAGCGTAGTCGGCAGCGTAAATGAGCAGTTCTTC.